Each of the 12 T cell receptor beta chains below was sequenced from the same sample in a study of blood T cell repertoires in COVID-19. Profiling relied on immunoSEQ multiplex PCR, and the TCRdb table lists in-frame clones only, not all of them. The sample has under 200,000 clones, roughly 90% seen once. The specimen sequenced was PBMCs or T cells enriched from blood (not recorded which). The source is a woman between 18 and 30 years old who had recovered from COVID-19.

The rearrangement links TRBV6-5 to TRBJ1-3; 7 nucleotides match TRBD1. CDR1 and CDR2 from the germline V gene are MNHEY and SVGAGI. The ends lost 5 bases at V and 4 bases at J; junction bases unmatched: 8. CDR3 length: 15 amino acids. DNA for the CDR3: TGTGCCAGCAGTCTAACAGGGGCCCCAGGAAACACCATATATTTT. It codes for CASSLTGAPGNTIYF.

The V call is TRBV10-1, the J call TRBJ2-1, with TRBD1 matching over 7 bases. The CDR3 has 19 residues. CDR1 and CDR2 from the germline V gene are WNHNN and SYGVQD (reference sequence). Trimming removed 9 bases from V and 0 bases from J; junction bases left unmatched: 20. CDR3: CASLLKRQGSSYSYNEQFF. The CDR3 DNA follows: TGCGCCAGTCTCCTTAAGAGACAGGGATCATCTTACTCCTACAATGAGCAGTTCTTC.

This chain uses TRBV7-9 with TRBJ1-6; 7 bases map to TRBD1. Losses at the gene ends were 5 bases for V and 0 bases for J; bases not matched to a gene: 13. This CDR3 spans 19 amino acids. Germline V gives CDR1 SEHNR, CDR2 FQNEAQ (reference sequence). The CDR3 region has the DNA TGTGCCAGCAGCCAGACAGGGCAAGAGGTTGGCTCCTATAATTCACCCCTCCACTTT. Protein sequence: CASSQTGQEVGSYNSPLHF.

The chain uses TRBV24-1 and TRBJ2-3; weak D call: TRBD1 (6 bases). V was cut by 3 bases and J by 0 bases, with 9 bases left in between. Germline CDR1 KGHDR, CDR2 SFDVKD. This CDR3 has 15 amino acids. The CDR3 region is CATSDRTDSTDTQYF. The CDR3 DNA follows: TGTGCCACCAGTGATCGGACAGACAGCACAGATACGCAGTATTTT.

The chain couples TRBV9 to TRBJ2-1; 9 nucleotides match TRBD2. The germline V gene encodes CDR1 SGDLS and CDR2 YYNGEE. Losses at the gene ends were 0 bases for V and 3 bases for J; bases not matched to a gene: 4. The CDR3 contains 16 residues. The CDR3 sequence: CASSVELAGNYNEQFF. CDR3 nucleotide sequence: TGTGCCAGCAGCGTAGAGCTAGCGGGGAACTACAATGAGCAGTTCTTC.

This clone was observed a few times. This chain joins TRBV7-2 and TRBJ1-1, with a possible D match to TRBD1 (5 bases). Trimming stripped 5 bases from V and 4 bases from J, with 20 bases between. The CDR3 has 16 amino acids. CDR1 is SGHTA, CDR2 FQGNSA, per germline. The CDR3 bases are TGTGCCAGCAGCCCCATCCCTCCAGGGTTACGCACTGAAGCTTTCTTT. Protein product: CASSPIPPGLRTEAFF.

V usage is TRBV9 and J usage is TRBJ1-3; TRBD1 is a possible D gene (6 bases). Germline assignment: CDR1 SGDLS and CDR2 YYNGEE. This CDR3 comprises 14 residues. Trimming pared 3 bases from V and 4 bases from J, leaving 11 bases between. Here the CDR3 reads CASSASGEGNTIYF. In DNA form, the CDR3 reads TGTGCCAGCAGCGCTTCAGGGGAAGGAAACACCATATATTTT.

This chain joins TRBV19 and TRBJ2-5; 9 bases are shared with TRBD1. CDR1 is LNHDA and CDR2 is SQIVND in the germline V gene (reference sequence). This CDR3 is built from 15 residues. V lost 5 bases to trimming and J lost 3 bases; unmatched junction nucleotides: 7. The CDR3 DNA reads TGTGCCAGTAGTTCACCGGGACAGGGTAAAGAGACCCAGTACTTC. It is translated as CASSSPGQGKETQYF.

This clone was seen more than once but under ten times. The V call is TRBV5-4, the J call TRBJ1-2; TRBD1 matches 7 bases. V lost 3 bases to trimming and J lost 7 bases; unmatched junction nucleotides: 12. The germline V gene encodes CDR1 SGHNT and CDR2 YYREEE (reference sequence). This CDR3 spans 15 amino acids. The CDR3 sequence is CASSSNRGIVGGYTF. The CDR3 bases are TGTGCCAGCAGCTCGAACAGGGGAATAGTAGGTGGCTACACCTTC.

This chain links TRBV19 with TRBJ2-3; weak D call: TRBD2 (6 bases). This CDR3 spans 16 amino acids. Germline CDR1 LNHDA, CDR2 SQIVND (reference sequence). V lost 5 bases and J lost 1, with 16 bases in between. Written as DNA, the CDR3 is TGTGCCAGTAGTCCCGGCGGGGCTCGCGGCACAGATACGCAGTATTTT. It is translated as CASSPGGARGTDTQYF.

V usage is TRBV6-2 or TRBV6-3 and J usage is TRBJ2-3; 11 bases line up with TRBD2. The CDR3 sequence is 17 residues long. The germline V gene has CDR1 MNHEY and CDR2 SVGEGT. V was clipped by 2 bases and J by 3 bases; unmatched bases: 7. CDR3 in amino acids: CASSYRASGGRTDTQYF. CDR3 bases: TGTGCCAGCAGTTACAGAGCTAGCGGGGGGCGGACAGATACGCAGTATTTT.

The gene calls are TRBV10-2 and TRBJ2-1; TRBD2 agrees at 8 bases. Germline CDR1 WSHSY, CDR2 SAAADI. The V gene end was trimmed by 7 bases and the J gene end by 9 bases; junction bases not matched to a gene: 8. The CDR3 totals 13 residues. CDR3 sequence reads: CASTPGGASEQFF. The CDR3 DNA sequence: TGCGCCAGCACCCCGGGAGGGGCCAGTGAGCAGTTCTTC.